Following are 9 T cell receptor beta chains from one sample sequenced in a study of cytomegalovirus exposure and HLA in healthy donors (TCRdb year 2017). Libraries were made using the immunoSEQ multiplex PCR assay. For the multiplex PCR, a mixture combining 60 forward primers for TCR Vbeta segments and 13 reverse primers for TCR Jbeta segments was used. TCRdb holds this immuneACCESS table with in-frame rearrangements only. Some clones are missing; in checked studies, unresolved V genes explain under half, and the rest has no known cause. A total of 170,000 or so clones appear in this sample, approximately 82% of them only once. The ten most abundant clones make up around 2.2% of the sample. Sequencing was carried out using PBMCs. The source is a woman in her twenties or thirties in good health and CMV-seronegative.

The V call is TRBV28, the J call TRBJ2-7; a possible D gene is TRBD1 (5 bases). Trimming removed 7 bases from V and 2 bases from J, with 12 bases in between. The CDR3 totals 13 residues. The germline CDR1 and CDR2 sequences are MDHEN and SYDVKM. The CDR3 reads CASTRGLPYEQYF. The CDR3 DNA reads as TGTGCCAGCACTAGGGGATTACCCTACGAGCAGTACTTC.

This clone was seen only a few times. The CDR3 nucleotides read TGCAGCGTCTTCGGGACAGGCTATGGCTACACCTTC. As protein: CSVFGTGYGYTF. The chain carries TRBV29-1 and TRBJ1-2, with TRBD1 matching 8 bases. Germline trimming cut 6 bases from V and 4 bases from J; bases unmatched to any gene: 4. Germline V CDR1 and CDR2: SQVTM, ANQGSEA. There are 12 residues in the CDR3.

The J gene is TRBJ1-5, the V gene TRBV21-1; the table assigns TRBD1, which was not confirmed against the DNA. TRBV21-1 is assigned pseudogene status. The CDR3 has 16 amino acids. The CDR3 loop is CASSKVQQGVVQPQHF. The CDR3 DNA is TGTGCCAGCAGCAAAGTCCAACAAGGGGTAGTTCAGCCCCAGCATTTT.

The rearrangement joins TRBV30 to TRBJ2-2; maybe TRBD2 (5 bases). This CDR3 has 15 residues. The V end lost 0 bases, the J end lost 7 bases, and 15 bases lay between the germline ends. Looked up from germline, CDR1 is GTSNPN and CDR2 is SVGIG (reference sequence). The DNA of the CDR3 is TGTGCCTGGAGTGTTACATACGGGATTGGCGGGGAGCTGTTTTTT. Its protein product is CAWSVTYGIGGELFF.

This rearrangement joins TRBV6-5 to TRBJ2-5; TRBD2 matches at 16 bases. CDR1 and CDR2 from the germline V gene are MNHEY and SVGAGI. V shed 4 bases, J shed 4 bases, and the junction held 3 bases outside the gene matches. The CDR3 spans 16 residues. The CDR3 nucleotides are TGTGCCAGCAGTTCGGGACTAGCGGGAGGGGTAGAGACCCAGTACTTC. As protein: CASSSGLAGGVETQYF.

The chain is built from TRBV5-4 and TRBJ2-7; 9 bases align to TRBD1. Germline values: CDR1 SGHNT, CDR2 YYREEE (reference sequence). This CDR3 has 14 residues. With 3 bases clipped from V and 6 bases from J, the junction kept 7 bases outside the gene matches. CDR3 nucleotide sequence: TGTGCCAGCAGCTATTACAGGGGGCAAGGCGAGCAGTACTTC. This translates into CASSYYRGQGEQYF.

This clone was counted between two and nine times. The sample carries other DNA sequences with the same CDR3. The CDR3 DNA sequence: TGTGCCAGCAGTGATGACAGGGCGTCATACAATGAGCAGTTCTTC. This gives the protein CASSDDRASYNEQFF. This chain uses TRBV2 with TRBJ2-1; 7 bases agree with TRBD1. CDR1 and CDR2 from the germline V gene are SNHLY and FYNNEI. CDR3 length: 15 residues. Trimming removed 3 bases from V and 4 bases from J; junction bases left unmatched: 6.

V gene TRBV28 combines with J gene TRBJ2-5; 10 bases agree with TRBD1. From germline, CDR1 is MDHEN and CDR2 SYDVKM. V shed 3 bases, J shed 5 bases, and the junction held 12 bases outside the gene matches. The CDR3 length is 17 residues. The CDR3, as DNA: TGTGCCAGCAGTTTCCAAGGACAGGGGGTATCGGGGGAGACCCAGTACTTC. Translated: CASSFQGQGVSGETQYF.

The genes are TRBV11-2 and TRBJ2-7; 8 bases are shared with TRBD1. V shed 5 bases, J shed 4 bases, and the junction held 7 bases outside the gene matches. The CDR3 is 14 residues long. Germline values: CDR1 SGHAT, CDR2 FQNNGV. In nucleotides, the CDR3 is TGTGCCAGCAGCGCAACAGGGGGGCCATACGAGCAGTACTTC. It encodes CASSATGGPYEQYF.